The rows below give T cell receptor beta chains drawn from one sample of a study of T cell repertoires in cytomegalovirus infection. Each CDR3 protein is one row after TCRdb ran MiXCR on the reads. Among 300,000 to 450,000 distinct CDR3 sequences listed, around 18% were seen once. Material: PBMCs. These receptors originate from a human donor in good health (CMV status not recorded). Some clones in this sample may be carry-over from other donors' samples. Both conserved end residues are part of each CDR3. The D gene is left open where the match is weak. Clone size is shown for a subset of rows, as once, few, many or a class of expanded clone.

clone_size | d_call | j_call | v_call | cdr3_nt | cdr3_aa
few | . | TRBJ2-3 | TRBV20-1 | TGCAGTGGTGGGGGACCCACAGATACGCAGTATTTT | CSGGGPTDTQYF
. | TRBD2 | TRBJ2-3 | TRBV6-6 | TGTGCCAGCAGTCCGGGGACTAGCGGGGTAGCCTTCTTCAACTGCAAGGGTATGGAGTATTTT | CASSPGTSGVAFFNCKGMEYF
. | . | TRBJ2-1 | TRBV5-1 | TGCGCCAGCAGCTTGGTTCTGACGGCATACAATGAGCAGTTCTTC | CASSLVLTAYNEQFF
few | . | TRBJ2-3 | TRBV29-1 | TGCAGCGTTGGGTGGCCAGGCAACCCAGATACGCAGTATTTT | CSVGWPGNPDTQYF
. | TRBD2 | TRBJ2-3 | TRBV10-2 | TGCGCCAGCAGTCTACGCGGGAGGGCCTGGGGCACAGATACGCAGTATTTT | CASSLRGRAWGTDTQYF
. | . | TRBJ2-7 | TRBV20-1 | TGCAGTGCTATGAGCGCCTACGAGCAGTACTTC | CSAMSAYEQYF
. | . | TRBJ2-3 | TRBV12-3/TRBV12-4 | TGTGCCTCAACACGGTATAGCACAGATACGCAGTATTTT | CASTRYSTDTQYF
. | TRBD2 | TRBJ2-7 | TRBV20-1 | TGCAGTGCTAGACTAGCGGGAACATACGAGCAGTACTTC | CSARLAGTYEQYF
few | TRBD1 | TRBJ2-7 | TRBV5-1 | TGCGCCAGCCGATTGACAGGGTCGGGCTACTACGAGCAGTACTTC | CASRLTGSGYYEQYF
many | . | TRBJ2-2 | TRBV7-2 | TGTGCCAGCAGCTTAAATAAGGGAGGGGAGCTGTTTTTT | CASSLNKGGELFF
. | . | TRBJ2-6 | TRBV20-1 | TGCAGTGCTAGAACAGGGACTGGGGCCAACGTCCTGACTTTC | CSARTGTGANVLTF
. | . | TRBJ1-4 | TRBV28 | TGTGCCAGCGGTATCGCAACTAATGAAAAACTGTTTTTT | CASGIATNEKLFF
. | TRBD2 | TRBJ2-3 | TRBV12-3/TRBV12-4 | TGTGCCAGCAGGGATCCGGGACTAAAGATGCAGTATTTT | CASRDPGLKMQYF
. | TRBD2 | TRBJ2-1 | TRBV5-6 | TGTGCCAGCAGCTTGGTAGAAACTAGCGGGGGCCCCTACAATGAGCAGTTCTTC | CASSLVETSGGPYNEQFF
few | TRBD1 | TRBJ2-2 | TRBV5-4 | TGTGCCAGCAGCTTGGGCGGGACAGGAGACACCGGGGAGCTGTTTTTT | CASSLGGTGDTGELFF
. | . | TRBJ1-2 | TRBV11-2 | TGTGCCAGCAGCCCACGAGTGGGGGATGGCTACACCTTC | CASSPRVGDGYTF
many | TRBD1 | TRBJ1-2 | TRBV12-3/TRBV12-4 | TGTGCCAGCAGGGACCGGGACAGGGGAATATACACCTTC | CASRDRDRGIYTF
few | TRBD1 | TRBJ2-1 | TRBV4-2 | TGTGCCAGCAGCTGGGACAGGGGGAACTACAATGAGCAGTTCTTC | CASSWDRGNYNEQFF
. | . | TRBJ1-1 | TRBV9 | TGTGCCAGCAGCGTGGCCCTCGGCACTGAAGCTTTCTTT | CASSVALGTEAFF
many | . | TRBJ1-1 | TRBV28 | TGTGCCAGCAGTTTATTCCGGGGGTTCAACACTGAAGCTTTCTTT | CASSLFRGFNTEAFF
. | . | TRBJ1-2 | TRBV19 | TGTGCCAGTAGTAAATCCGGAGCTAACTATGGCTACACCTTC | CASSKSGANYGYTF
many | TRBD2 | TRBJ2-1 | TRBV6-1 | TGTGCCAGCAGCCCCCAAACTGGCGGGGGATCCTACAATGAGCAGTTCTTC | CASSPQTGGGSYNEQFF
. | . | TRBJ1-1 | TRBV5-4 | TGTGCCAGCAGCTTTTTGACAGATGTTAACACTGAAGCTTTCTTT | CASSFLTDVNTEAFF
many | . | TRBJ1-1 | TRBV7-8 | TGTGCCAGCAGCCCCCAGCCAGGGGCTGAAGCTTTCTTT | CASSPQPGAEAFF
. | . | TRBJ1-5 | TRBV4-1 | TGCGCCAGCAGCCAAAGGAGAGGGGGGGCCCAGCATTTT | CASSQRRGGAQHF
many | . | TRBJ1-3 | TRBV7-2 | TGTGCCAGCAGCCCCGCGGTGCAGGACTCTGGAAACACCATATATTTT | CASSPAVQDSGNTIYF
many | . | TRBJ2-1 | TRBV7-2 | TGTGCCAGCAGTTTTTCCTACTTGGATGAGCAGTTCTTC | CASSFSYLDEQFF
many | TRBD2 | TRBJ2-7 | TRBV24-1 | TGTGCCACCAGTAAAGCGGGGGGTACGCAAGAGCAGTACTTC | CATSKAGGTQEQYF
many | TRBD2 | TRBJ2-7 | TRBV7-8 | TGTGCCAGCAGCGTAGCGGGGGGTTACGAGCAGTACTTC | CASSVAGGYEQYF
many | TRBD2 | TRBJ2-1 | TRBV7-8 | TGTGCCAGCAGCCAGCAAACCGTACGACACCGGGGGGGCGGGTACAATGAGCAGTTCTTC | CASSQQTVRHRGGGYNEQFF
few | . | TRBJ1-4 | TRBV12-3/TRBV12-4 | TGTGCCAGCAGTTTTGATCAGGGTACAAATGAAAAACTGTTTTTT | CASSFDQGTNEKLFF
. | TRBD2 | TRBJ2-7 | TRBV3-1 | TGTGCCAGCAGCCACGGGGGGTACGAGCAGTACTTC | CASSHGGYEQYF
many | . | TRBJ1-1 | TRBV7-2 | TGTGCCAGCAGCTTAAATAGGATAATGAACACTGAAGCTTTCTTT | CASSLNRIMNTEAFF
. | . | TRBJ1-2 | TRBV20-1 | TGCAGTGCTAGAGATAACTCCCCGGGGATGGCCACCTTC | CSARDNSPGMATF
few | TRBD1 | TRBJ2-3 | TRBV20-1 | TGCAGTGCACGACAGGGGACTCGGACAGATACGCAGTATTTT | CSARQGTRTDTQYF
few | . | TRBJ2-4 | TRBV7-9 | TGTGCCAGCAGCTTCTCCGACATGGGCATTCAGTACTTC | CASSFSDMGIQYF
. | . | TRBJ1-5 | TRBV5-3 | TGTGCCAGCAGCCTATCGCAGGGGATTAATAGCAATCAGCCCCAGCATTTT | CASSLSQGINSNQPQHF
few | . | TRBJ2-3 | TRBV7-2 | TGTGCCAGCAGCTTACGAATCCGGGGGACAGCAGATACGCAGTATTTT | CASSLRIRGTADTQYF
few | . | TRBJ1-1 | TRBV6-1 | TGTGCCAGCAGCGGTCAGGGTGTCACTGAAGCTTTCTTT | CASSGQGVTEAFF
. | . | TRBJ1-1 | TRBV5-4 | TGTGCCAGCAGCCCCCAACGGTCGGGGACTGAAGCTTTCTTT | CASSPQRSGTEAFF